These 12 T cell receptor beta chains originate from one sample sequenced in a study of blood T cells in healthy people across ages. For the second PCR, which ran for about 6 to 11 cycles, a sample-barcoded 5' primer and a J-beta primer mix were used. Each CDR3 protein gets one entry after TCRdb re-called the 5' RACE reads with MiXCR. The profile shows hundreds of thousands of distinct CDR3 sequences, over 45% of them singletons. Sequenced sample: blood. The receptors were sampled from a woman between 55 and 75 years old in good health.

This clonotype showed up just a few times. Here the CDR3 DNA reads TGTGCCAGCACTAACGCGGGACAGGGGAGAGATACGCAGTATTTT. Translation gives CASTNAGQGRDTQYF. The chain joins TRBV25-1 to TRBJ2-3; 10 bases align to TRBD1. The length of the CDR3 is 15 residues. The V gene end was trimmed by 7 bases and the J gene end by 5 bases; junction bases not matched to a gene: 9. The germline gives CDR1 MGHDK, CDR2 SYGVNS. Supplemented by reference TRBV25-1 and TRBJ2-3, the full variable domain reads EADIYQTPRYLVIGTGKKITLECSQTMGHDKMYWYQQDPGMELHLIHYSYGVNSTEKGDLSSESTVSRIRTEHFPLTLESARPSHTSQYLCASTNAGQGRDTQYFGPGTRLTVL.

The chain's CDR3 is CASSRLAGLTDTQYF. In DNA form, the CDR3 reads TGTGCCAGCAGTCGACTAGCGGGGCTCACAGATACGCAGTATTTT. The chain uses TRBV2 and TRBJ2-3, with TRBD2 identical over 11 bases. The CDR3 has 15 amino acids. With 5 bases clipped from V and 2 bases from J, the junction kept 3 bases outside the gene matches. CDR1 SNHLY and CDR2 FYNNEI come from the germline V gene.

Details on this clonotype: The junction does not match germline at one end; this may be a read error. J is TRBJ2-2 and V is TRBV5-1; a possible D gene is TRBD2 (6 bases). There are 15 residues in the CDR3. Germline V gene lookup returns CDR1 SGHRS and CDR2 YFSETQ. The CDR3: CASSPEQLAPGELFF. CDR3 nucleotides: TGCGCCAGCAGCCCGGAGCAACTAGCCCCCGGGGAGTTGTTTTTT.

The chain links TRBV5-1 to TRBJ1-1, with D unresolved. With 4 bases removed from V and 2 bases from J, the gap between germline ends came to 9 bases. Germline-derived CDR1 and CDR2 are SGHRS and YFSETQ. The CDR3 consists of 13 residues. Here the CDR3 reads CASSEDPNTEAFF. The DNA for the CDR3 is TGCGCCAGCAGCGAAGACCCAAACACTGAAGCTTTCTTT.

This clonotype turned up a few times. CDR3 loop: CASSETGYNEQFF. CDR3 DNA: TGTGCCAGCAGCGAAACGGGTTACAATGAGCAGTTCTTC. The chain carries TRBV2 and TRBJ2-1; D is ambiguous. Germline V CDR1 and CDR2: SNHLY, FYNNEI. CDR3 length: 13 amino acids. V was clipped by 6 bases and J by 4 bases, with 10 bases between them.

V usage is TRBV5-6 and J usage is TRBJ2-1; D call uncertain. Trimming took 0 bases from V and 8 from J, leaving 12 bases between them. The CDR3 totals 14 residues. Germline V gene lookup returns CDR1 SGHDT and CDR2 YYEEEE. CDR3 protein: CASSLVGSSYEQFF. The CDR3 nucleotides are TGTGCCAGCAGCTTGGTGGGTAGCTCCTATGAGCAGTTCTTC. Together with reference TRBV5-6 and TRBJ2-1, the CDR3 gives the full variable domain: DAGVTQSPTHLIKTRGQQVTLRCSPKSGHDTVSWYQQALGQGPQFIFQYYEEEERQRGNFPDRFSGHQFPNYSSELNVNALLLGDSALYLCASSLVGSSYEQFFGPGTRLTVL.

This clonotype has more than one count but fewer than ten. The CDR3 bases are TGTGCCAGCACCGGACTAGCGGGGCTGAATGAGCAGTTCTTC. It is translated as CASTGLAGLNEQFF. The chain carries TRBV6-1 and TRBJ2-1; 12 nucleotides agree with TRBD2. Germline V gene lookup returns CDR1 MNHNS and CDR2 SASEGT. The V segment lost 7 bases and the J segment 7 bases; nucleotides outside the gene matches: 5. The CDR3 is 14 amino acids.

This clonotype was observed many times. V is TRBV5-1 and J is TRBJ2-7; D is undetermined. V lost 2 bases to trimming and J lost 0 bases, with 9 bases between them. The CDR3 is 14 amino acids. CDR1 is SGHRS, CDR2 YFSETQ, per germline. CDR3 DNA: TGCGCCAGCAGCTTAGACTCGAGCTCCTACGAGCAGTACTTC. It is translated as CASSLDSSSYEQYF.

The V call is TRBV20-1, the J call TRBJ1-1; no clear D. V was shortened by 8 bases and J by 1 base, with 11 bases between the two germline ends. The CDR3 has 12 amino acids. CDR1 is DFQATT, CDR2 SNEGSKA, per germline (reference sequence). The CDR3 coding sequence is TGCAGTCCCAATACCAGGAACACTGAAGCTTTCTTT. It is translated as CSPNTRNTEAFF.

The V call is TRBV6-2 or TRBV6-3, the J call TRBJ2-7; 10 bases line up with TRBD2. After removal of 2 bases from V and 1 base from J, the junction contained 8 bases not matched to a gene. This CDR3 region has 17 residues. Germline V gene lookup returns CDR1 MNHEY and CDR2 SVGEGT. The CDR3 sequence is CASSYPMLAGESYEQYF. CDR3 DNA: TGTGCCAGCAGTTACCCGATGCTAGCGGGGGAATCCTACGAGCAGTACTTC.

The chain uses TRBV7-3 and TRBJ2-5; TRBD2 agrees at 11 bases. V lost 8 bases to trimming and J lost 11 bases; unmatched junction nucleotides: 19. The CDR3 is made up of 16 amino acids. The germline V gene has CDR1 SGHTA and CDR2 FQGTGA. CDR3 protein: CASSGVAGGGLNEQYF. The CDR3 nucleotides read TGTGCCAGCTCCGGAGTAGCGGGAGGGGGACTCAATGAGCAGTACTTC.

This clonotype came up a few times. One end of the junction is discordant with germline, which a read error may explain. V is TRBV5-5 and J is TRBJ2-6; no firm D call. CDR3 length: 16 residues. CDR1 is SGHKS, CDR2 YYEKEE, per germline (reference sequence). The CDR3 sequence is CASSLAVVSGANVLTF. CDR3 DNA sequence: TGTGCCAGCAGTTTGGCCGTGGTTTCAGGGGCCAACGTCCTGACTTTC.